Shown below are 30 T cell receptor beta chains from a single sample sequenced in a study of radiation and T cells in renal cell carcinoma. The method was immunoSEQ multiplex PCR; TCRdb's version includes in-frame clones alone and lacks a portion of them. The sample lists 100,000 to 150,000 clones, around 81% seen once, with around 6.1% in the top ten. Noted time point: blood 2 weeks post-SBRT. The sample's treatment: 15 Gy SBRT to primary tumor, nephrectomy 4 weeks later. The material sequenced was blood, taken from a patient whose treatment included radiotherapy and nephrectomy. All receptors derive from a man aged 45 to 65 with renal cell carcinoma.

The chain has TRBV13 and TRBJ1-1; 7 nucleotides align to TRBD1. CDR1 and CDR2 from the germline V gene are PRHDT and FYEKMQ (reference sequence). The CDR3 sequence is 14 residues long. Losses at the gene ends were 2 bases for V and 1 base for J; bases not matched to a gene: 1. DNA for the CDR3: TGTGCCAGCAGCTTAAAGGGGGCGAACACTGAAGCTTTCTTT. Translated: CASSLKGANTEAFF. The whole variable domain, filled in from reference TRBV13 and TRBJ1-1, reads AAGVIQSPRHLIKEKRETATLKCYPIPRHDTVYWYQQGPGQDPQFLISFYEKMQSDKGSIPDRFSAQQFSDYHSELNMSSLELGDSALYFCASSLKGANTEAFFGQGTRLTVV.

The chain combines TRBV5-1 with TRBJ2-1; D might be TRBD1 (6 bases). This CDR3 region has 15 residues. CDR1 and CDR2 (germline): SGHRS, YFSETQ. V lost 1 base, J lost 9 bases, and 17 bases lay in between. The CDR3 sequence: CASSLRTEVRGEQFF. CDR3 DNA: TGCGCCAGCAGCTTGCGGACAGAGGTGAGGGGTGAGCAGTTCTTC. The complete variable domain, with remaining parts taken from reference TRBV5-1 and TRBJ2-1, reads KAGVTQTPRYLIKTRGQQVTLSCSPISGHRSVSWYQQTPGQGLQFLFEYFSETQRNKGNFPGRFSGRQFSNSRSEMNVSTLELGDSALYLCASSLRTEVRGEQFFGPGTRLTVL.

The V gene is TRBV9, the J gene TRBJ2-7; TRBD1 might be the D (6 bases). Germline CDR1 is SGDLS and CDR2 is YYNGEE. V gave up 3 bases and J gave up 2 bases, with 12 bases separating them. The CDR3 covers 14 residues. This chain's CDR3 is CASSATGLAYEQYF. CDR3 nucleotide sequence: TGTGCCAGCAGCGCCACAGGGCTCGCCTACGAGCAGTACTTC. Variable domain in full (rest from reference TRBV9 and TRBJ2-7): DSGVTQTPKHLITATGQRVTLRCSPRSGDLSVYWYQQSLDQGLQFLIQYYNGEERAKGNILERFSAQQFPDLHSELNLSSLELGDSALYFCASSATGLAYEQYFGPGTRLTVT.

V and J are TRBV19 and TRBJ1-1, with D maybe TRBD1 (6 bases). Between the trimmed V and J ends, which lost 5 bases and 4 bases, there was a span of 23 bases. The germline CDR1 and CDR2 sequences are LNHDA and SQIVND (reference sequence). CDR3 length: 17 residues. This CDR3 is CASSPYARGGFGTEAFF. CDR3 nucleotides: TGTGCCAGTAGTCCCTATGCCAGGGGCGGGTTCGGCACTGAAGCTTTCTTT.

The rearrangement links TRBV27 to TRBJ1-2; D not resolved. V was trimmed by 0 bases and J by 0 bases, leaving 2 bases between them. Germline V CDR1 and CDR2: MNHEY, SMNVEV (reference sequence). This CDR3 region has 13 residues. CDR3 bases: TGTGCCAGCAGTTTATCTTCTAACTATGGCTACACCTTC. Amino acids: CASSLSSNYGYTF.

V is TRBV5-4 and J is TRBJ2-7; D tentatively fits TRBD1 or TRBD2 (5 bases each). Germline V gives CDR1 SGHNT, CDR2 YYREEE (reference sequence). V gave up 0 bases and J gave up 3 bases, with 16 bases separating them. CDR3 length: 16 residues. The CDR3 DNA is TGTGCCAGCAGCTTGGGCGGGTGGCAGGGCGACTACGAGCAGTACTTC. Translated, it gives CASSLGGWQGDYEQYF. The variable domain in full, with the rest retrieved from reference TRBV5-4 and TRBJ2-7, is ETGVTQSPTHLIKTRGQQVTLRCSSQSGHNTVSWYQQALGQGPQFIFQYYREEENGRGNFPPRFSGLQFPNYSSELNVNALELDDSALYLCASSLGGWQGDYEQYFGPGTRLTVT.

Concerning this clone itself: Other nucleotide sequences from this sample produce the same CDR3. The chain recombines TRBV29-1 with TRBJ1-1, with 8 bases lining up with TRBD1. V trimming: 6 bases; J trimming: 1 base; junction bases outside the gene matches: 1. Germline V lookup: CDR1 SQVTM, CDR2 ANQGSEA. The CDR3 is 12 residues long. The CDR3 sequence is CSVGQGNTEAFF. CDR3 DNA sequence: TGCAGCGTCGGACAGGGGAACACTGAAGCTTTCTTT.

The chain combines TRBV5-1 with TRBJ1-4; maybe TRBD1 (5 bases). Trimming removed 0 bases from V and 7 bases from J, with 10 bases in between. The CDR3 runs to 14 residues. Germline CDR1 reads SGHRS; CDR2 reads YFSETQ. CDR3 protein: CASSLGGAGEKLFF. In DNA form, the CDR3 reads TGCGCCAGCAGCTTGGGGGGCGCGGGTGAAAAACTGTTTTTT.

Only a few counts were recorded for this clone. This chain connects TRBV27 to TRBJ1-1, with TRBD1 as a possible D gene (5 bases). V was cut by 6 bases and J by 5 bases, with 16 bases left in between. The germline gives CDR1 MNHEY, CDR2 SMNVEV (reference sequence). This CDR3 is built from 14 residues. For the CDR3, the DNA is TGTGCCAGCAGCTCCAGGGTATTTGGAACTGAAGCTTTCTTT. Its protein is CASSSRVFGTEAFF.

V and J are TRBV5-4 and TRBJ2-6; possible D gene TRBD2, 7 bases. The CDR3 covers 17 residues. Germline assignment: CDR1 SGHNT and CDR2 YYREEE (reference sequence). With 4 bases removed from V and 0 bases from J, the gap between germline ends came to 14 bases. The CDR3 DNA is TGTGCCAGCAGCACCGACAGGACTAGCTCTGGGGCCAACGTCCTGACTTTC. It codes for CASSTDRTSSGANVLTF.

This chain uses TRBV27 with TRBJ1-2; weak D call: TRBD1 (6 bases). Germline CDR1 is MNHEY and CDR2 is SMNVEV (reference sequence). Trimming removed 3 bases from V and 4 bases from J, with 9 bases in between. The CDR3 runs 13 residues. The CDR3 DNA is TGTGCCAGCAGTTTCCAGGGGTTCTATGGCTACACCTTC. Its translation is CASSFQGFYGYTF.

This chain joins TRBV25-1 and TRBJ2-7; no clear D gene. The germline V and J ends were trimmed by 2 bases and 2 bases, with 4 bases remaining between them. CDR3 size: 12 residues. The V gene's germline CDR1 is MGHDK and CDR2 SYGVNS. The CDR3 protein is CASSEGPYEQYF. Here the CDR3 DNA reads TGTGCCAGCAGTGAAGGGCCCTACGAGCAGTACTTC.

This clone was seen just once. CDR3 nucleotide sequence: TGTGCCAGCAGCTTAGCGGCCCACCAAGAGACCCAGTACTTC. Its protein product is CASSLAAHQETQYF. The chain recombines TRBV11-2 with TRBJ2-5; D uncertain. CDR1 and CDR2 (germline): SGHAT, FQNNGV. This CDR3 has 14 amino acids. V lost 1 base and J lost 0, with 6 bases in between.

J is TRBJ1-5 and V is TRBV6-6, with D unclear. CDR1 and CDR2 (germline): MNHNY, SVGAGI (reference sequence). This CDR3 contains 15 residues. V lost 6 bases to trimming and J lost 2 bases, with 14 bases between them. This chain's CDR3 is CASSPGRDGNQPQHF. CDR3 DNA sequence: TGTGCCAGCAGCCCCGGACGAGACGGCAATCAGCCCCAGCATTTT.

This chain joins TRBV28 and TRBJ1-5; D gene ambiguous. CDR1 MDHEN and CDR2 SYDVKM come from the germline V gene. The CDR3 is made up of 12 amino acids. V was shortened by 6 bases and J by 4 bases, with 7 bases between the two germline ends. The CDR3 loop is CASSPSNQPQHF. The CDR3 region has the DNA TGTGCCAGCAGCCCATCAAATCAGCCCCAGCATTTT. Variable domain in full (rest from reference TRBV28 and TRBJ1-5): DVKVTQSSRYLVKRTGEKVFLECVQDMDHENMFWYRQDPGLGLRLIYFSYDVKMKEKGDIPEGYSVSREKKERFSLILESASTNQTSMYLCASSPSNQPQHFGDGTRLSIL.

V is TRBV30 and J is TRBJ1-6, with unresolved D. This CDR3 is built from 12 residues. CDR1 and CDR2 (germline): GTSNPN, SVGIG (reference sequence). V gave up 2 bases and J gave up 10 bases, with 9 bases separating them. This CDR3 is CAWSLTRSPLHF. CDR3 DNA: TGTGCCTGGAGTTTGACTCGCTCACCCCTCCACTTT.

The rearrangement links TRBV9 to TRBJ2-7; D gene uncertain. V gave up 4 bases and J gave up 2 bases, with 13 bases separating them. CDR1 is SGDLS, CDR2 YYNGEE, per germline. The CDR3 sequence is 14 residues long. DNA for the CDR3: TGTGCCAGCAGCCCTAAAGGTCACGCCTACGAGCAGTACTTC. Its translation is CASSPKGHAYEQYF.

This chain joins TRBV9 and TRBJ2-5; 10 nucleotides agree with TRBD2. Unmatched junction bases numbered 2, after V lost 0 bases and J lost 3 bases. CDR1 and CDR2 (germline): SGDLS, YYNGEE. The CDR3 spans 15 residues. The CDR3 sequence: CASSVEREGEETQYF. The DNA for the CDR3 is TGTGCCAGCAGCGTAGAGCGGGAGGGAGAAGAGACCCAGTACTTC.

The chain links TRBV7-9 to TRBJ2-5; tentatively, D is TRBD1 (6 bases). The V end was cut by 5 bases, the J end by 4 bases, with 14 bases between. This CDR3 has 14 residues. The germline CDR1 and CDR2 sequences are SEHNR and FQNEAQ (reference sequence). Here the CDR3 DNA reads TGTGCCAGCAGCCAGATGACGACAGGAGAGACCCAGTACTTC. It codes for CASSQMTTGETQYF. Full variable domain (rest looked up from reference TRBV7-9 and TRBJ2-5): DTGVSQNPRHKITKRGQNVTFRCDPISEHNRLYWYRQTLGQGPEFLTYFQNEAQLEKSRLLSDRFSAERPKGSFSTLEIQRTEQGDSAMYLCASSQMTTGETQYFGPGTRLLVL.

The chain couples TRBV5-1 to TRBJ2-5; the D is unclear. CDR1 SGHRS and CDR2 YFSETQ come from the germline V gene. The CDR3 sequence is 14 residues long. Deletions cut 0 bases from V and 5 bases from J, with 11 bases between. In DNA form, the CDR3 reads TGCGCCAGCAGCTTGGGGGGATTCAGTGAGACCCAGTACTTC. Its protein is CASSLGGFSETQYF.

The V call is TRBV5-5, the J call TRBJ1-4; TRBD1 is a possible D gene (6 bases). There are 16 residues in the CDR3. Trimming left V 4 bases short and J 0 bases short, with 13 bases between. CDR1 is SGHKS and CDR2 is YYEKEE in the germline V gene (reference sequence). CDR3: CASSAGYRATNEKLFF. The CDR3 DNA follows: TGTGCCAGCAGCGCCGGATACAGGGCAACTAATGAAAAACTGTTTTTT. Full variable domain (remainder filled in from reference TRBV5-5 and TRBJ1-4): DAGVTQSPTHLIKTRGQQVTLRCSPISGHKSVSWYQQVLGQGPQFIFQYYEKEERGRGNFPDRFSARQFPNYSSELNVNALLLGDSALYLCASSAGYRATNEKLFFGSGTQLSVL.

The V and J genes are TRBV7-8 and TRBJ1-4; D not resolved. Germline CDR1 reads SGHVS; CDR2 reads FQNEAQ. Trimming removed 2 bases at V and 0 bases at J, with 7 bases between. The CDR3 spans 15 residues. This CDR3 reads CASSLLFPTNEKLFF. As DNA, the CDR3 is TGTGCCAGCAGCTTATTATTCCCAACTAATGAAAAACTGTTTTTT.

The V gene is TRBV19, the J gene TRBJ2-3; no clear D. The length of the CDR3 is 16 residues. Germline V gene lookup returns CDR1 LNHDA and CDR2 SQIVND (reference sequence). Trimming pared 3 bases from V and 0 bases from J, leaving 13 bases between. CDR3 bases: TGTGCCAGTAGTATCCATCCGGACCCTAGCACAGATACGCAGTATTTT. It yields the protein CASSIHPDPSTDTQYF.

J is TRBJ1-4 and V is TRBV15; D uncertain. There are 14 residues in the CDR3. Germline CDR1 reads LNHNV; CDR2 reads YYDKDF (reference sequence). Trimming cost V 0 bases and J 4 bases, with 6 bases left between them. The CDR3 sequence is CATSRDLGNEKLFF. DNA for the CDR3: TGTGCCACCAGCAGAGATCTGGGTAATGAAAAACTGTTTTTT.

The genes are TRBV9 and TRBJ2-1; D is ambiguous. The CDR3 spans 15 residues. The germline gives CDR1 SGDLS, CDR2 YYNGEE. The V gene lost 2 bases and the J gene lost 4 bases, with 13 bases spanning the gap. CDR3 sequence (DNA): TGTGCCAGCAGCGTGTACAGAACTCATTACAATGAGCAGTTCTTC. Translation gives CASSVYRTHYNEQFF.

This clone has more than one count but fewer than ten. The chain links TRBV7-9 to TRBJ1-1; 8 nucleotides match TRBD1. Germline trimming cut 7 bases from V and 1 base from J; bases unmatched to any gene: 5. There are 14 residues in the CDR3. Germline V lookup: CDR1 SEHNR, CDR2 FQNEAQ (reference sequence). The CDR3 DNA follows: TGTGCCAGCACCCTAGGACAGGGGAACACTGAAGCTTTCTTT. Translation gives CASTLGQGNTEAFF.

The V gene is TRBV30, the J gene TRBJ2-1; D is possibly TRBD1 (5 bases). Germline CDR1 reads GTSNPN; CDR2 reads SVGIG (reference sequence). This CDR3 is 12 amino acids long. Trimming left V 4 bases short and J 5 bases short, with 9 bases between. The CDR3 DNA is TGTGCCTGGACAGGGTGGAACAATGAGCAGTTCTTC. Protein: CAWTGWNNEQFF.

The chain links TRBV7-8 to TRBJ2-7; 11 bases fit TRBD2. Germline V CDR1 and CDR2: SGHVS, FQNEAQ. The CDR3 has 15 amino acids. J gave up 5 bases and V 5 bases, and 8 bases lay outside the gene matches. The CDR3: CASSLRLAGINEQYF. The CDR3 DNA is TGTGCCAGCAGCCTGCGACTAGCGGGAATCAACGAGCAGTACTTC.

The chain's CDR3 is CASKQSGGSAGELFF. CDR3 coding DNA: TGTGCCAGCAAGCAGAGCGGGGGCTCGGCCGGGGAGCTGTTTTTT. The rearrangement joins TRBV7-9 to TRBJ2-2; 8 bases match TRBD2. Germline CDR1 SEHNR, CDR2 FQNEAQ (reference sequence). Germline trimming cut 7 bases from V and 6 bases from J; bases unmatched to any gene: 10. CDR3 size: 15 residues.

V is TRBV4-2 and J is TRBJ2-5, with 7 bases aligning to TRBD2. The CDR3 has 16 residues. Trimming removed 3 bases from V and 3 bases from J; junction bases left unmatched: 10. Germline values: CDR1 LGHNA, CDR2 YNFKEQ. Written as DNA, the CDR3 is TGTGCCAGCAGCCAGGATAGGAGGCGGGGGAAAGAGACCCAGTACTTC. The encoded protein is CASSQDRRRGKETQYF.